This T cell receptor (beta chain) came from a study of blood T cell repertoires in COVID-19. Repertoires were generated with immunoSEQ multiplex PCR, while TCRdb's copy carries only in-frame clones and drops some. The table shows some 69,000 clones, with 60% to 80% occurring only once. From germline, CDR1 is MDHEN and CDR2 SYDVKM. Trimming at V came to 3 bases and at J to 1 base, leaving 8 bases not matched to a gene. This CDR3 comprises 16 residues. The receptor was isolated from a human donor in a cohort sampled during active COVID-19. The chain carries TRBV28 and TRBJ2-7; 8 bases map to TRBD1. Material: peripheral blood. The CDR3 sequence is CASSFNPTGVSYEQYF. In DNA form, the CDR3 reads TGTGCCAGCAGTTTTAATCCGACAGGGGTTTCCTACGAGCAGTACTTC.